This TCR beta chain is from a study of blood T cell repertoires in COVID-19. Study-level background: Researchers got acute and convalescent COVID-19 samples from the United States, Italy and Spain.

Authors' data handling: Amplification with reference gene primers provided the estimates of nucleated cell counts. TCRdb's copy holds only in-frame clones and misses some; the assay was immunoSEQ multiplex PCR. The DNA gave D and trimming, while V, J and clone size come from that table. The data contain approximately 62,000 clones, approximately 75% of them seen just once; the ten biggest clones take up just under 15%. The CDR3 is 14 residues long. Germline CDR1 SGHVS, CDR2 FQNEAQ. V was clipped by 6 bases and J by 2 bases; unmatched bases: 6. The clonotype was recovered from an older man with acute or convalescent COVID-19. The gene calls are TRBV7-8 and TRBJ1-1; 7 positions match TRBD1. The sequenced sample was peripheral blood. The CDR3 region has the DNA TGTGCCAGCAGGCCCGGGACAGAAAACACTGAAGCTTTCTTT. It yields the protein CASRPGTENTEAFF.